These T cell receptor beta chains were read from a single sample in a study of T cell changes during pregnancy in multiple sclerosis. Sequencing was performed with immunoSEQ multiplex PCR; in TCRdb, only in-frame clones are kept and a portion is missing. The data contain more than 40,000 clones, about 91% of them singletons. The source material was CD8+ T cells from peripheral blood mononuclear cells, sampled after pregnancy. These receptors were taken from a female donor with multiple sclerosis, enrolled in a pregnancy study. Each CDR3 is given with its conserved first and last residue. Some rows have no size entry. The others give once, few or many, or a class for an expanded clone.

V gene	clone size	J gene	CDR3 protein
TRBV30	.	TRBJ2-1	CAWSSGRGYNEQFF
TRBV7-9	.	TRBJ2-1	CASSKQLTGGLRDEQFF
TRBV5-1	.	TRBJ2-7	CASSLARGLAGDEQYF
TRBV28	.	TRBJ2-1	CASSFRPGNEQFF
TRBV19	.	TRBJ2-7	CASSSGTGSYEQYF
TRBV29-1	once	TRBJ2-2	CSVKNRGLGTGELFF
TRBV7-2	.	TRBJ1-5	CASSSGLSNQPQHF
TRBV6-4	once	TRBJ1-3	CASSPTGVGEGNTIYF
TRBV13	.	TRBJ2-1	CASSQGTSGIRFF
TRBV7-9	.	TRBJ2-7	CASSLAEYEQYF
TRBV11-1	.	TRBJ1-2	CASSPGTWGPSGYTF
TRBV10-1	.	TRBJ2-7	CASSGPNYEQYF
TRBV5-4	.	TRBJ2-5	CASSPSGGGKTQYF
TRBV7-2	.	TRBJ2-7	CASSFAALAGGPYEQYF
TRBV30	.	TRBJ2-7	CAWSVRELAGGFYEQYF
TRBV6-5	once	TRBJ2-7	CASSYGGTAYEQYF
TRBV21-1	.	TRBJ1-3	CASSKGEGVGNTIYF
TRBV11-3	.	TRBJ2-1	CASSISGRALVNEQFF
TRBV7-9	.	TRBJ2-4	CASSLAQGQKNIQYF
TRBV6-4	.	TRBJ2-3	CASRRDRDLTDTQYF
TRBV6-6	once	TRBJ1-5	CASSGLTETNQPQHF
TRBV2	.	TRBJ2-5	CASTRVGATETQYF
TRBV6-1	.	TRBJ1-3	CASSEENYSGNTIYF
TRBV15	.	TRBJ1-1	CATSSLGGAINTEAFF
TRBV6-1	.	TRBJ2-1	CASRGLAGNEQFF
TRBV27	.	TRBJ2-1	CASSLGATNNEQFF
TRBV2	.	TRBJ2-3	CASSVRDGTDTQYF
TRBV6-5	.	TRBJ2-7	CASSYSLAGPYEQYF
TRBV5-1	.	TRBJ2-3	CASSLSSGAGTDTQYF
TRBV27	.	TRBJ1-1	CASSLTQGTGDMNTEAFF
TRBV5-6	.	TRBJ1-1	CASSGWQGFMNTEAFF
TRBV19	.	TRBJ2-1	CASSPTGGVSEQFF
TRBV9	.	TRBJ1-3	CASSVAVSGNTIYF
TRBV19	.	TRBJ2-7	CASSTTGWGYYEQYF
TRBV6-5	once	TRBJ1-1	CASSYVGGDTEAFF
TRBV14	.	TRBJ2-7	CASSPPGSHEQYF
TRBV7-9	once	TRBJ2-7	CASSPTGSEQYF
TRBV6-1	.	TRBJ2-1	CASSAGRNPYNEQFF
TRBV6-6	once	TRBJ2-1	CASQLAGHYNEQFF
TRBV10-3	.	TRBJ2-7	CAISDEVTGGSYEQYF
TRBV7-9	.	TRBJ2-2	CASSQTSGIVGELFF
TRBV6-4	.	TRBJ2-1	CASSDSESSEQFF
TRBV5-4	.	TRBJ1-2	CASSFHGGVNGYTF
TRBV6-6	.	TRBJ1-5	CASSSDSSGVAQPQHF
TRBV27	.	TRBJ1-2	CASSPDIYGYTF
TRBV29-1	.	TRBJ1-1	CSVGVRGEAFF
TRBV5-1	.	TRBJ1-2	CASSVGQGHYGYTF
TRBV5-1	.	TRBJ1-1	CASSLYRVGNTEAFF
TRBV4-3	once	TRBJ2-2	CASSQLLAETGAGELFF
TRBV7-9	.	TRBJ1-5	CASSQGTPQPQHF
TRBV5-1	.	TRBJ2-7	CASSLAGGGPNEQYF
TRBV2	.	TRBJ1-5	CASSEPDRGNQPQHF
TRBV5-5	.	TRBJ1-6	CASSTRQGSYNSPLHF
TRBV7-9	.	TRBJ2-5	CASGGMGETQYF
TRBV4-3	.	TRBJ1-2	CASSQDVGQGEGYTF
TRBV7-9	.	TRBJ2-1	CASSLVNGLAGEQFF
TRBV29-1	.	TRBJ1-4	CSVRTGLNEKLFF
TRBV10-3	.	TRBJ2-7	CAINVAAGGPDEQYF